Reported below is one TCR beta chain. The sample belongs to a study of T-cell memory formation after mild COVID-19. The overall study: The two donors had largely donor-specific TCR clusters.

TCRdb independently ran MiXCR on the 5' RACE reads; one entry per CDR3 protein. This table holds about 210,000 distinct CDR3 sequences, more than 9% found once. V lost 10 bases and J 8 bases, leaving 11 bases between the germline ends. Germline V gives CDR1 KGHDR, CDR2 SFDVKD. This CDR3 has 11 amino acids. The V gene is TRBV24-1, the J gene TRBJ2-1, with D perhaps assigned TRBD1 or TRBD2 (5 bases each). Specimen: PBMCs or a T cell subset sorted from them (not recorded which). This receptor was identified in a man between 18 and 29 years old who had mild COVID-19 (a few samples of this study predate the infection). Cell type and time point are not known. For the CDR3, the DNA is TGTGCCACAATGGGGGTTCATGAGCAGTTCTTC. Translated: CATMGVHEQFF.